The 7 T cell receptor beta chains presented below share a single source sample, sequenced in a study of cytomegalovirus exposure and HLA in healthy donors. The method was immunoSEQ multiplex PCR; TCRdb's version includes in-frame clones alone and lacks a portion of them. The sample holds approximately 99,000 clones; approximately 94% are singletons and the top ten take around 0.65%. The sequenced material came from PBMCs. These receptors were collected from a woman aged 18-29 years in good health and CMV-seronegative.

The chain combines TRBV7-9 with TRBJ2-5, with 8 bases that match TRBD1. V trimming: 5 bases; J trimming: 4 bases; junction bases outside the gene matches: 6. From germline, CDR1 is SEHNR and CDR2 FQNEAQ (reference sequence). The CDR3 totals 14 residues. This chain's CDR3 is CASSPGTGGETQYF. CDR3 DNA: TGTGCCAGCAGCCCCGGGACAGGTGGAGAGACCCAGTACTTC.

The chain recombines TRBV28 with TRBJ2-7, with 8 bases lining up with TRBD1. Per germline, CDR1 MDHEN and CDR2 SYDVKM. V gave up 4 bases and J gave up 5 bases; unmatched junction bases: 13. The length of the CDR3 is 16 residues. CDR3 coding DNA: TGTGCCAGCAGTTCTCAACGACAGGGGAAATATAACGAGCAGTACTTC. It codes for CASSSQRQGKYNEQYF.

The V and J genes are TRBV2 and TRBJ1-1, with TRBD1 matching over 8 bases. After removal of 0 bases from V and 4 bases from J, the junction contained 4 bases not matched to a gene. The CDR3 covers 15 residues. Germline V gene sequence: CDR1 SNHLY, CDR2 FYNNEI. CDR3 sequence: CASSEATGAVTEAFF. The CDR3 coding sequence is TGTGCCAGCAGTGAAGCGACAGGGGCGGTCACTGAAGCTTTCTTT.

This chain connects TRBV28 to TRBJ1-1, with a tentative D call TRBD1 (6 bases). V was cut by 11 bases and J by 0 bases, with 16 bases left in between. There are 14 residues in the CDR3. The germline V gene has CDR1 MDHEN and CDR2 SYDVKM. The CDR3 here is CACCKGTLNTEAFF. DNA of the CDR3: TGTGCCTGCTGTAAGGGGACACTGAACACTGAAGCTTTCTTT.

The J gene is TRBJ1-5, the V gene TRBV15; unclear D gene. The V gene lost 1 base and the J gene lost 0 bases, with 13 bases spanning the gap. The CDR3 runs 17 residues. CDR1 and CDR2 from the germline V gene are LNHNV and YYDKDF (reference sequence). The CDR3 protein is CATSRATRTISNQPQHF. In DNA, the CDR3 is TGTGCCACCAGCAGAGCCACACGAACAATTAGCAATCAGCCCCAGCATTTT.

V usage is TRBV4-2 and J usage is TRBJ1-2, with 7 bases aligning to TRBD1. In germline, CDR1 is LGHNA, CDR2 YNFKEQ. V trimming: 0 bases; J trimming: 8 bases; junction bases outside the gene matches: 6. The CDR3 has 14 amino acids. CDR3 sequence reads: CASSQDRTGTGYTF. The CDR3 DNA follows: TGTGCCAGCAGCCAAGATAGGACAGGCACCGGCTACACCTTC.

This chain connects TRBV5-4 to TRBJ2-3; the D is unclear. The CDR3 spans 14 residues. V gave up 4 bases and J gave up 0 bases, with 9 bases separating them. CDR1 is SGHNT and CDR2 is YYREEE in the germline V gene (reference sequence). In nucleotides, the CDR3 is TGTGCCAGCAGCACCGCACAGAGCACAGATACGCAGTATTTT. Protein: CASSTAQSTDTQYF.